Following are 17 T cell receptor beta chains from one sample sequenced in a study of CD8 T cells in ankylosing spondylitis. Study outcomes and limitations: One TCR beta motif, made up of roughly eight highly homologous variants, appeared characteristic of ankylosing spondylitis blood.

From the 5' RACE reads, TCRdb called clonotypes with MiXCR, one entry per CDR3 protein. The repertoire holds a few hundred thousand distinct CDR3 sequences, about 7% seen once, with 14% in the top ten. These receptors are not linked to any known antigen. The source material was blood, either unsorted or a sorted T cell fraction (not recorded which). Source of these receptors: a male donor with ankylosing spondylitis.

This clonotype occurred many times. This chain uses TRBV4-3 with TRBJ2-7; TRBD1 is a possible D gene (5 bases). V lost 0 bases, J lost 6 bases, and 18 bases lay in between. Germline values: CDR1 LGHNA, CDR2 YSLEER. This CDR3 has 16 residues. The CDR3: CASSQDIGQGAFEQYF. Here the CDR3 DNA reads TGCGCCAGCAGCCAAGATATTGGGCAGGGCGCATTCGAGCAGTACTTC.

This clonotype was detected ten times or more. V gene TRBV7-2 combines with J gene TRBJ2-1; perhaps TRBD1 as D (5 bases). The length of the CDR3 is 16 residues. The V gene lost 2 bases and the J gene lost 6 bases, with 17 bases spanning the gap. CDR1 SGHTA and CDR2 FQGNSA come from the germline V gene. The DNA for the CDR3 is TGTGCCAGCAGCTTAAGCATTCGACGGCAGGGCAATGAGCAGTTCTTC. Translating gives CASSLSIRRQGNEQFF.

In this sample, this clonotype turned up many times. V is TRBV4-3 and J is TRBJ1-1; D not certain. CDR1 is LGHNA and CDR2 is YSLEER in the germline V gene. Deletions cut 3 bases from V and 5 bases from J, with 13 bases between. The CDR3 covers 14 residues. CDR3 region: CASSQPGGMTEAFF. CDR3 bases: TGCGCCAGCAGCCAGCCAGGCGGAATGACTGAAGCTTTCTTT.

Ten or more counts support this clonotype. The chain couples TRBV5-1 to TRBJ2-1, with D perhaps TRBD2 (6 bases). Germline-derived CDR1 and CDR2 are SGHRS and YFSETQ. V lost 0 bases to trimming and J lost 8 bases, with 18 bases between them. The CDR3 is made up of 16 amino acids. CDR3 coding DNA: TGCGCCAGCAGCTTGGAAGTTGGACTAACAGGAGATGAGCAGTTCTTC. Translated, it gives CASSLEVGLTGDEQFF.

This clonotype has more than one count but fewer than ten. The V call is TRBV5-1, the J call TRBJ2-5; no firm D call. CDR1 and CDR2 (germline): SGHRS, YFSETQ. This CDR3 is 14 amino acids long. Trimming took off 0 bases at V and 5 bases at J, with 11 bases between the two ends. The DNA of the CDR3 is TGCGCCAGCAGCTTGGCCCGAGCGCAGGAGACCCAGTACTTC. Residues: CASSLARAQETQYF.

This clonotype was observed many times. The chain has TRBV7-8 and TRBJ1-1; 8 nucleotides align to TRBD1. Per germline, CDR1 SGHVS and CDR2 FQNEAQ. This CDR3 spans 16 amino acids. J lost 2 bases, V lost 2 bases, and 7 bases had no gene match. DNA for the CDR3: TGTGCCAGCAGCTTATCCCTAGACAGGGGAAACACTGAAGCTTTCTTT. Protein sequence: CASSLSLDRGNTEAFF.

This clonotype was counted at least ten times. The V and J genes are TRBV5-1 and TRBJ2-7; TRBD1 is a possible D gene (5 bases). The V end lost 4 bases, the J end lost 5 bases, and 10 bases lay between the germline ends. The V gene's germline CDR1 is SGHRS and CDR2 YFSETQ. The CDR3 has 12 residues. CDR3 coding DNA: TGCGCCAGCAGCCCTCGCAGGGACGAGCAGTACTTC. This translates into CASSPRRDEQYF.

This clonotype was counted only a few times. The chain carries TRBV6-1 and TRBJ2-3; no reliable D call. The V gene lost 2 bases and the J gene lost 4 bases, with 19 bases spanning the gap. CDR1 and CDR2 (germline): MNHNS, SASEGT. This CDR3 is built from 17 residues. This chain's CDR3 is CASSEFGDLMRPDTQYF. Written as DNA, the CDR3 is TGTGCCAGCAGTGAATTCGGCGATTTAATGAGGCCAGATACGCAGTATTTT.

In this sample, this clonotype turned up a few times. The chain links TRBV27 to TRBJ2-1, with 7 bases that match TRBD2. The trim removed 1 base at V and 5 bases at J, leaving 17 bases unmatched. CDR3 length equals 19 residues. CDR1 is MNHEY and CDR2 is SMNVEV in the germline V gene (reference sequence). Here the CDR3 DNA reads TGTGCCAGCAGTTTATACCCCCCTAGCGGAGCTGGATTTCACAATGAGCAGTTCTTC. This gives the protein CASSLYPPSGAGFHNEQFF.

A few counts support this clonotype. This chain links TRBV20-1 with TRBJ2-2; D gene uncertain. The CDR3 totals 11 residues. From germline, CDR1 is DFQATT and CDR2 SNEGSKA (reference sequence). The V gene lost 3 bases and the J gene lost 7 bases, with 6 bases spanning the gap. CDR3 amino acids: CSASAVGELFF. In DNA form, the CDR3 reads TGCAGTGCTAGCGCAGTCGGGGAGCTGTTTTTT.

This clonotype was picked up many times. This chain connects TRBV12-3 or TRBV12-4 to TRBJ2-1; 9 bases are shared with TRBD2. V dropped 5 bases and J dropped 8; count of bases not matched to a gene: 10. The CDR3 sequence is 15 residues long. In DNA form, the CDR3 reads TGTGCCAGCAGTCAAACGGGACTAGCTCTTTATGAGCAGTTCTTC. Its translation is CASSQTGLALYEQFF.

In this sample, this clonotype turned up a few times. The V call is TRBV28, the J call TRBJ1-2; 7 nucleotides align to TRBD1. The J segment lost 1 base and the V segment lost 3 bases, leaving 11 bases of the junction unmatched. Germline values: CDR1 MDHEN, CDR2 SYDVKM. This CDR3 is built from 17 residues. The CDR3 reads CASSFGLQGSHNYGYTF. For the CDR3, the DNA is TGTGCCAGCAGTTTCGGCCTACAGGGGAGCCATAACTATGGCTACACCTTC.

The table lists this clonotype with many counts. The chain links TRBV5-6 to TRBJ2-2, with TRBD2 as a possible D gene (6 bases). V lost 3 bases and J 6 bases, leaving 9 bases between the germline ends. The CDR3 is made up of 13 amino acids. CDR1 and CDR2 from the germline V gene are SGHDT and YYEEEE. CDR3 in DNA: TGTGCCAGCAGCTGGACGGGGGCCGGGGAGCTGTTTTTT. Protein sequence: CASSWTGAGELFF. Based on the CDR3 plus reference TRBV5-6 and TRBJ2-2, the full variable domain is DAGVTQSPTHLIKTRGQQVTLRCSPKSGHDTVSWYQQALGQGPQFIFQYYEEEERQRGNFPDRFSGHQFPNYSSELNVNALLLGDSALYLCASSWTGAGELFFGEGSRLTVL.

J is TRBJ2-3 and V is TRBV11-2; TRBD2 matches at 9 bases. V shed 11 bases and J 4 bases; nucleotides not matched to a gene: 10. The CDR3 consists of 14 residues. The germline V gene has CDR1 SGHAT and CDR2 FQNNGV. This CDR3 is CAVYSGGGADTQYF. The CDR3 DNA reads as TGTGCCGTATATAGCGGGGGAGGGGCAGATACGCAGTATTTT.

To note about this clonotype: This sequence may be a read error, since a much larger clone differs from it by one base. It is likely a read error, because the conserved phenylalanine at the end of the CDR3 is missing. The chain has TRBV20-1 and TRBJ1-1; D not resolved. The V gene lost 6 bases and the J gene lost 0 bases, with 11 bases spanning the gap. The CDR3 has 13 amino acids. Germline V gene sequence: CDR1 DFQATT, CDR2 SNEGSKA (reference sequence). The CDR3 spells CSAPVAMNTEAFI. In nucleotides, the CDR3 is TGCAGTGCGCCGGTAGCCATGAACACTGAAGCTTTCATT.

The sample holds a few counts of this clonotype. The chain employs TRBV5-6 and TRBJ2-1; D may be TRBD1 (5 bases). There are 12 residues in the CDR3. V lost 0 bases, J lost 11 bases, and 9 bases lay in between. Germline lookup yields CDR1 SGHDT and CDR2 YYEEEE. The CDR3 spells CASSLARTKQFF. The CDR3 nucleotides read TGTGCCAGCAGCTTGGCGAGGACAAAGCAGTTCTTC.

This clonotype showed up many times. The V call is TRBV7-2, the J call TRBJ1-2; 9 nucleotides line up with TRBD1. CDR1 and CDR2 from the germline V gene are SGHTA and FQGNSA. V shed 6 bases, J shed 6 bases, and the junction held 5 bases outside the gene matches. The CDR3 contains 13 residues. CDR3 region: CASREQGAHGYTF. CDR3 sequence (DNA): TGTGCCAGCAGGGAACAGGGGGCGCATGGCTACACCTTC.